The sequence of this T cell receptor (beta chain) was determined in a study of blood T cell repertoires in COVID-19. Study summary: Whether acute or convalescent, the COVID-19 samples came from the United States, Italy and Spain. Nucleic acid was either cDNA or gDNA, and it came from T cells, B-cell-depleted T cells, or PBMCs.

V lost 4 bases to trimming and J lost 0 bases; unmatched junction nucleotides: 4. Per the germline V gene, CDR1 is SEHNR and CDR2 is FQNEAQ (reference sequence). The CDR3 contains 15 residues. Repertoires were generated with immunoSEQ multiplex PCR, while TCRdb's copy carries only in-frame clones and drops some. The repertoire consists of fewer than 65,000 clones, with roughly nine tenths occurring once and the leading ten covering 1.6%. This sequence originates from a man between 60 and 75 years old with acute or convalescent COVID-19. Sequences were obtained from peripheral blood. The chain is built from TRBV7-9 and TRBJ2-7; 9 positions match TRBD1. CDR3 nucleotides: TGTGCCAGCAGCTCCCGGGACAGGGCCTCCTACGAGCAGTACTTC. It specifies CASSSRDRASYEQYF.